This T cell receptor (beta chain) originates from a study of CD8 T cells in ankylosing spondylitis. Points from the study as a whole: Disease-linked clones had a CD8+ phenotype and relatively low frequency in peripheral blood. Seemingly distinctive of ankylosing spondylitis blood was a TCR beta motif formed by eight highly homologous variants. From matched ankylosing spondylitis synovial fluid, disease-linked clones were reportedly recovered at significantly enriched levels.

This clonotype appeared a single time. Antigen unknown. Quantitative barcoded 5'-RACE was used to prepare TCR beta libraries. Each CDR3 protein gets one entry after TCRdb re-called the 5' RACE reads with MiXCR. Of hundreds of thousands of distinct CDR3 sequences listed, roughly 10% are singletons. The CDR3 extends over 13 amino acids. The germline V gene encodes CDR1 LGHDT and CDR2 YNNKEL (reference sequence). The ends were cut back, 5 bases at V and 5 bases at J, with 10 bases in the middle. This TCR derives from a male donor with ankylosing spondylitis. V usage is TRBV3-1 and J usage is TRBJ2-1; possible D gene TRBD2, 5 bases. The sample was blood, either unsorted or a sorted T cell fraction (not recorded which). The CDR3 spells CASSTRENNEQFF. The CDR3 coding sequence is TGTGCCAGCAGCACCCGGGAAAACAATGAGCAGTTCTTC.